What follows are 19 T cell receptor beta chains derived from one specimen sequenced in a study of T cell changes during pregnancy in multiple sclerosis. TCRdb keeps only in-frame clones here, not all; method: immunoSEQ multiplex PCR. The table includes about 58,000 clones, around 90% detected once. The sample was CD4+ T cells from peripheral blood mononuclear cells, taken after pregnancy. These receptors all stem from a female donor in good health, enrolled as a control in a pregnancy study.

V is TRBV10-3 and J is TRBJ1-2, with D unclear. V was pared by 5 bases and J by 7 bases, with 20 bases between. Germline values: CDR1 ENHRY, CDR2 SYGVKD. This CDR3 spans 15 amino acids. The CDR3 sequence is CAISLSRAREAGYTF. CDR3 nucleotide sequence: TGTGCCATCAGTCTGAGTCGGGCGAGGGAGGCTGGCTACACCTTC.

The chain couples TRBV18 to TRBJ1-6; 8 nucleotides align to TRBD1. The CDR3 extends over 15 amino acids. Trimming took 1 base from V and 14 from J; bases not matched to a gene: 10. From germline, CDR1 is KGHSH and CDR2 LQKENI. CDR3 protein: CASSPLAGGLESLHF. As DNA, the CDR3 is TGTGCCAGCTCACCACTGGCAGGGGGCCTAGAGTCCCTCCACTTT.

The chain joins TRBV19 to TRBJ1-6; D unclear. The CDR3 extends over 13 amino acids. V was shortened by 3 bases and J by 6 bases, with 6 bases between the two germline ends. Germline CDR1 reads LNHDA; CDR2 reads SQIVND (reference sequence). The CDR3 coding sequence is TGTGCCAGTAGTATCAACGGTAATTCACCCCTCCACTTT. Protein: CASSINGNSPLHF.

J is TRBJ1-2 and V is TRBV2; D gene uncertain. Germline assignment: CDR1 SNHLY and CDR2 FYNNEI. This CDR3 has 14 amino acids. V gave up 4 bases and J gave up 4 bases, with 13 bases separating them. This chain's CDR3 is CASSAEGVGYGYTF. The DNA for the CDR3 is TGTGCCAGCAGTGCGGAGGGAGTGGGCTATGGCTACACCTTC.

The CDR3 region has the DNA TGTGCCAGCTCCAACTGGGCCACACGAGGCTACACCTTC. Translation gives CASSNWATRGYTF. The gene calls are TRBV18 and TRBJ1-2; D ambiguous. The CDR3 sequence is 13 residues long. V was trimmed by 6 bases and J by 8 bases, leaving 16 bases between them. In germline, CDR1 is KGHSH, CDR2 LQKENI. Full variable domain (rest looked up from reference TRBV18 and TRBJ1-2): NAGVMQNPRHLVRRRGQEARLRCSPMKGHSHVYWYRQLPEEGLKFMVYLQKENIIDESGMPKERFSAEFPKEGPSILRIQQVVRGDSAAYFCASSNWATRGYTFGSGTRLTVV.

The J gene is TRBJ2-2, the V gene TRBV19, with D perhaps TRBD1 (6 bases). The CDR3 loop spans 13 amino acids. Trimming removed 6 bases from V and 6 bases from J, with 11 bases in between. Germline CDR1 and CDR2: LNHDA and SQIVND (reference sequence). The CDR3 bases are TGTGCCAGTAGCACAGGGATATCCGGGGAGCTGTTTTTT. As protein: CASSTGISGELFF. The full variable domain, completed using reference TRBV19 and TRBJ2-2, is DGGITQSPKYLFRKEGQNVTLSCEQNLNHDAMYWYRQDPGQGLRLIYYSQIVNDFQKGDIAEGYSVSREKKESFPLTVTSAQKNPTAFYLCASSTGISGELFFGEGSRLTVL.

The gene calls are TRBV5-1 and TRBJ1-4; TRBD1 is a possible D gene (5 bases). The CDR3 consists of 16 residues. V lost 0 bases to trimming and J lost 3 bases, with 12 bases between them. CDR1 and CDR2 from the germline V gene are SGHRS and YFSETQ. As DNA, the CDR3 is TGCGCCAGCAGCTTGGCGGGGGTTAGGGCTAATGAAAAACTGTTTTTT. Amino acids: CASSLAGVRANEKLFF.

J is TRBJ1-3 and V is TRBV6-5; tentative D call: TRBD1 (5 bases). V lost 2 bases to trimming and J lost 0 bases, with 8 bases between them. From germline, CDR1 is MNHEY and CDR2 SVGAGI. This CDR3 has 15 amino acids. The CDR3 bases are TGTGCCAGCAGTTACGACAGAACCTCTGGAAACACCATATATTTT. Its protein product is CASSYDRTSGNTIYF.

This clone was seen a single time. CDR3 amino acids: CASSPGTGAYEQYF. The CDR3 DNA is TGTGCCAGTAGCCCTGGGACAGGAGCCTACGAGCAGTACTTC. The chain links TRBV19 to TRBJ2-7; 8 bases match TRBD1. CDR3 length: 14 residues. J was trimmed by 2 bases and V by 6 bases; bases with no gene match: 6. The germline CDR1 and CDR2 sequences are LNHDA and SQIVND (reference sequence).

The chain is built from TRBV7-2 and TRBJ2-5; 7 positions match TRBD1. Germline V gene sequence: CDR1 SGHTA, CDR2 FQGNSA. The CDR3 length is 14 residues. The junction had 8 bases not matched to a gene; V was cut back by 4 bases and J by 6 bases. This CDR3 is CASSWDRLGKTQYF. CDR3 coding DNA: TGTGCCAGCAGCTGGGACAGATTAGGAAAGACCCAGTACTTC.

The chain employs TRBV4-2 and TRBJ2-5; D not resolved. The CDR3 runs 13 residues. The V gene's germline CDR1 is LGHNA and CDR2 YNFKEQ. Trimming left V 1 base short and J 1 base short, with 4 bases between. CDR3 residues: CASSQGSQETQYF. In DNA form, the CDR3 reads TGTGCCAGCAGCCAAGGCAGCCAAGAGACCCAGTACTTC.

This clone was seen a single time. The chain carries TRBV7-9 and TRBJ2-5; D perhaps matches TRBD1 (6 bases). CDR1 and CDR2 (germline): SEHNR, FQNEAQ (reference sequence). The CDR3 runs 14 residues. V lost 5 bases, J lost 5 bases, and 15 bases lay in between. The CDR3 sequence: CASSTQGRWETQYF. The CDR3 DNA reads TGTGCCAGCAGCACTCAGGGGCGGTGGGAGACCCAGTACTTC.

Here the CDR3 reads CASSSIGTGDEKLFF. For the CDR3, the DNA is TGTGCCAGCAGTTCGATTGGGACAGGGGATGAAAAACTGTTTTTT. The rearrangement links TRBV6-6 to TRBJ1-4, with TRBD1 identical over 10 bases. CDR1 is MNHNY and CDR2 is SVGAGI in the germline V gene (reference sequence). This CDR3 is built from 15 residues. The V gene end was trimmed by 4 bases and the J gene end by 6 bases; junction bases not matched to a gene: 5.

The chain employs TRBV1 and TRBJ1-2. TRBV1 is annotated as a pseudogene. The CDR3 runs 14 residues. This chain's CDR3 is CTSSQGSEGYGYTF. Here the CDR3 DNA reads TGCACCAGCAGCCAAGGTTCGGAGGGCTATGGCTACACCTTC.

The CDR3 DNA reads as TGTGCCAGCAGTAGGGGACTTCGCACAGATACGCAGTATTTT. Its translation: CASSRGLRTDTQYF. This rearrangement joins TRBV6-5 to TRBJ2-3, with D tentatively TRBD2 (6 bases). CDR1 MNHEY and CDR2 SVGAGI come from the germline V gene. The CDR3 runs 14 residues. The V and J ends lost 5 bases and 1 base respectively, with 10 bases between them.

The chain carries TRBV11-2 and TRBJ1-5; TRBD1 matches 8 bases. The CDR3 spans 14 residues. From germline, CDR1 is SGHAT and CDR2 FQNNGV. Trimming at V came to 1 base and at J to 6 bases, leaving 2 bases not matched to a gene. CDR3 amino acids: CASSLAGGGQPQHF. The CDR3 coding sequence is TGTGCCAGCAGCTTAGCAGGGGGCGGTCAGCCCCAGCATTTT. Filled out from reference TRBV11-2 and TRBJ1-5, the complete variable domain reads EAGVAQSPRYKIIEKRQSVAFWCNPISGHATLYWYQQILGQGPKLLIQFQNNGVVDDSQLPKDRFSAERLKGVDSTLKIQPAKLEDSAVYLCASSLAGGGQPQHFGDGTRLSIL.

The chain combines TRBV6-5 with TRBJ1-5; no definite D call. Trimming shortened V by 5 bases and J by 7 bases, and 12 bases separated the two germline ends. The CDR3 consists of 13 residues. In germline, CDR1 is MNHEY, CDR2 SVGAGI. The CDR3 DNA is TGTGCCAGCAGTCCCGGACTCAACCAGCCCCAGCATTTT. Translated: CASSPGLNQPQHF.

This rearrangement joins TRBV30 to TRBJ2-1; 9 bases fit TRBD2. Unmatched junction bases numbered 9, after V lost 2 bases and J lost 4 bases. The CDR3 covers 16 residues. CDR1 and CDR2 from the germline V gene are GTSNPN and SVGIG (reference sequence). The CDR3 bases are TGTGCCTGGAGTTGGCGGGGGGGCGGGCCTTACAATGAGCAGTTCTTC. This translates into CAWSWRGGGPYNEQFF.

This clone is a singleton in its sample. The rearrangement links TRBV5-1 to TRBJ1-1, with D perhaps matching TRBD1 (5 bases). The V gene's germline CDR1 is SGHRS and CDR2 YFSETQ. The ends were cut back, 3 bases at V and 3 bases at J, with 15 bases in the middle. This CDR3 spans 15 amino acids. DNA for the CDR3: TGCGCCAGCAGCTGGGGCGGGGCCAGGGACACTGAAGCTTTCTTT. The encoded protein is CASSWGGARDTEAFF.